A single sample gave rise to the 6 T cell receptor beta chains below, sequenced in a study of OX40 agonist ivuxolimab in advanced cancers. Sequencing used immunoSEQ multiplex PCR; TCRdb keeps in-frame clones, though not all of them. This sample has 25,000 to 35,000 clones, with about 85% found just once. Material: CD4+ or CD8+ T cells sorted from blood, obtained in a trial of the OX40 agonist ivuxolimab. The origin of the receptors is an adult with an advanced solid tumor such as melanoma, head and neck, liver or kidney cancer.

The chain couples TRBV4-2 to TRBJ1-5, with D tentatively TRBD1 (6 bases). The CDR3 has 13 residues. V lost 0 bases to trimming and J lost 7 bases, with 7 bases between them. Per germline, CDR1 LGHNA and CDR2 YNFKEQ. The CDR3 loop is CASSQEGGQPQHF. The CDR3 nucleotides read TGTGCCAGCAGCCAAGAGGGGGGCCAGCCCCAGCATTTT.

The chain is built from TRBV25-1 and TRBJ2-1; D gene unclear. CDR1 MGHDK and CDR2 SYGVNS come from the germline V gene. Trimming removed 3 bases at V and 6 bases at J, with 15 bases between. This CDR3 region has 15 residues. The CDR3 DNA follows: TGTGCCAGCAGTGACGGGCCCTCTGGTTCCAATGAGCAGTTCTTC. Residues: CASSDGPSGSNEQFF.

The chain carries TRBV28 and TRBJ1-1, with 8 nucleotides matching TRBD1. Germline CDR1 is MDHEN and CDR2 is SYDVKM. CDR3 length equals 14 residues. With V trimmed by 6 bases and J by 6 bases, 9 bases remained unmatched. CDR3 nucleotides: TGTGCCAGCAGACCGACAGGGGCGGTACCTGAAGCTTTCTTT. Encoded protein: CASRPTGAVPEAFF.

Only one count was recorded for this clone. The V call is TRBV6-6, the J call TRBJ1-1; D not certain. CDR3 length equals 13 residues. The germline V gene encodes CDR1 MNHNY and CDR2 SVGAGI (reference sequence). V gave up 11 bases and J gave up 1 base, with 14 bases separating them. The CDR3: CAVGPGSNTEAFF. The DNA for the CDR3 is TGTGCCGTGGGCCCGGGCTCGAACACTGAAGCTTTCTTT.

The chain uses TRBV6-5 and TRBJ1-4; the match to TRBD1 covers 9 bases. The CDR3 sequence is 15 residues long. Germline lookup yields CDR1 MNHEY and CDR2 SVGAGI. The trim removed 7 bases at V and 8 bases at J, leaving 11 bases unmatched. This CDR3 reads CASTAGTGLREKLFF. The CDR3 coding sequence is TGTGCCAGCACCGCTGGGACAGGGCTAAGGGAAAAACTGTTTTTT.

This rearrangement joins TRBV7-6 to TRBJ2-2; 11 nucleotides align to TRBD2. V shed 5 bases and J 2 bases; nucleotides not matched to a gene: 7. The V gene's germline CDR1 is SGHVS and CDR2 FNYEAQ. CDR3 length: 17 residues. The CDR3 DNA is TGTGCCAGCAGCCTCCTAGCGGGGGGAGCCAACACCGGGGAGCTGTTTTTT. Protein product: CASSLLAGGANTGELFF.